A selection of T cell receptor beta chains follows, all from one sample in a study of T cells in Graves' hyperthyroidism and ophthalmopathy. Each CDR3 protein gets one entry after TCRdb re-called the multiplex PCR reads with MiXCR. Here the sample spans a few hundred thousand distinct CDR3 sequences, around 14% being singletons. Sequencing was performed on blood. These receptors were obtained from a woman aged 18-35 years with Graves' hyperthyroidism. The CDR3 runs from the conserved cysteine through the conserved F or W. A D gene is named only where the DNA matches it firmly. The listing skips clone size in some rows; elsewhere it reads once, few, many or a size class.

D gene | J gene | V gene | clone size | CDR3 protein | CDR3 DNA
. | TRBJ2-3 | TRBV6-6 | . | CASSYSWLGVTDTQYF | TGTGCCAGCAGTTACTCGTGGCTGGGAGTAACAGATACGCAGTATTTT
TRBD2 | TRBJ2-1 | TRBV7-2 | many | CASSRTRDYLNEQFF | TGTGCCAGCAGCCGTACCCGGGACTACCTCAATGAGCAGTTCTTC
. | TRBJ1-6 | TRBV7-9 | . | CASSSPGGENSPLHF | TGTGCCAGCAGCTCCCCCGGGGGAGAGAACTCACCCCTCCACTTT
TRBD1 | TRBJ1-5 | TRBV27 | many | CASSLRDRVLDSNQPQHF | TGTGCCAGCAGTTTGCGTGACAGGGTTTTGGATAGCAATCAGCCCCAGCATTTT
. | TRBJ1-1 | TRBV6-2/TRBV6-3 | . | CASALGQLNTEAFF | TGTGCCTCAGCATTGGGGCAGCTGAACACTGAAGCTTTCTTT
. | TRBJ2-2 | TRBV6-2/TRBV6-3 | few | CASSATHTGELFF | TGTGCCAGCAGCGCGACACACACCGGGGAGCTGTTTTTT
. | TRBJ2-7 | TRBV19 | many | CASSIEGGGDSYEQYF | TGTGCCAGTAGTATAGAGGGAGGGGGCGATTCCTACGAGCAGTACTTC
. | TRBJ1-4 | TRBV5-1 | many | CASSLAPGAYEKLFF | TGCGCCAGCAGCTTGGCCCCAGGGGCTTACGAAAAACTGTTTTTT
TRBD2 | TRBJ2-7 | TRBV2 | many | CASSVGVLAYEQYF | TGTGCCAGCAGTGTCGGGGTACTAGCGTACGAGCAGTACTTC
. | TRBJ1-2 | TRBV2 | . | CASSPDSNYGHTF | TGTGCCAGCAGTCCCGACAGTAACTATGGCCACACCTTC
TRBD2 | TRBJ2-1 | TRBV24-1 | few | CATSDPGTSGSFQFF | TGTGCCACCAGTGACCCCGGGACTAGCGGGAGTTTTCAGTTCTTC
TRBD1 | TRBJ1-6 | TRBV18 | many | CASSPGTANSPLHF | TGTGCCAGCTCTCCCGGGACAGCGAATTCACCCCTCCACTTT
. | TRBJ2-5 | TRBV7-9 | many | CASSLVGSTKETQYF | TGTGCCAGCAGCTTAGTGGGTTCAACCAAAGAGACCCAGTACTTC
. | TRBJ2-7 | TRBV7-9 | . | CASSAGRAVVEQYF | TGTGCCAGCAGCGCGGGACGGGCGGTAGTCGAGCAGTACTTC
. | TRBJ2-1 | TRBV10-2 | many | CASSALAPGRPYNEQFF | TGCGCCAGCAGTGCTCTAGCGCCCGGCCGGCCCTACAATGAGCAGTTCTTC
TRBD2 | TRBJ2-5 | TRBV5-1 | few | CASSSPPGEGWETQYF | TGCGCCAGCAGCTCCCCCCCCGGGGAGGGATGGGAGACCCAGTACTTC
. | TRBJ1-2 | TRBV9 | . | CASSVAESYTF | TGTGCCAGCAGCGTAGCGGAAAGCTACACCTTC
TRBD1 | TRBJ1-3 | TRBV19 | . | CASTKGGQTHSGNTIYF | TGTGCCAGTACCAAAGGGGGACAGACCCACTCTGGAAACACCATATATTTT
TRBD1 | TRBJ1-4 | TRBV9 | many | CASSVEQGDEKLFF | TGTGCCAGCAGCGTAGAACAGGGGGACGAAAAACTGTTTTTT
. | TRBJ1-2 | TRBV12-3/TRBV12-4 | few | CASSPPPGGHGYTF | TGTGCCAGCTCCCCCCCCCCGGGGGGGCATGGCTACACCTTC
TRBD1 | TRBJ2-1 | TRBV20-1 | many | CSARDRTGTSSYNEQFF | TGCAGTGCTAGGGACAGGACTGGAACGAGCTCCTACAATGAGCAGTTCTTC
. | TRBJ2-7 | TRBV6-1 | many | CASSRTISVEQYF | TGTGCCAGCAGTCGGACAATTAGTGTCGAGCAGTACTTC
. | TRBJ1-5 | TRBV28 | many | CASRDSWSNQPQHF | TGTGCCAGCAGGGACAGTTGGAGCAATCAGCCCCAGCATTTT
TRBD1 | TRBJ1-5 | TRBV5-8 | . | CASSPGTGGFQPQHF | TGTGCCAGCAGCCCCGGGACAGGGGGCTTTCAGCCCCAGCATTTT
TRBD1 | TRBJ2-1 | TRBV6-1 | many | CASSETGTAYNEQFF | TGTGCCAGCAGTGAAACCGGGACAGCCTACAATGAGCAGTTCTTC
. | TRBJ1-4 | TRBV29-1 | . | CSVFLPREGINEKLFF | TGCAGCGTTTTTCTCCCCCGGGAGGGAATAAATGAAAAACTGTTTTTT
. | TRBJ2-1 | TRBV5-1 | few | CASSLVGNPYNEQFF | TGCGCCAGCAGCTTGGTAGGAAACCCCTACAATGAGCAGTTCTTC
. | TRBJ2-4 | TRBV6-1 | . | CASSVTELLAKNIQYF | TGTGCCAGCAGTGTTACGGAATTACTAGCCAAAAACATTCAGTACTTC
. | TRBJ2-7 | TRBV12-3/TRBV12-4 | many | CASSLVFGTPPRTEQYF | TGTGCCAGCAGTTTAGTATTCGGGACGCCGCCAAGGACCGAGCAGTACTTC
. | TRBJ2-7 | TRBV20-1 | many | CSARRGGLNEQYF | TGCAGTGCTAGGAGGGGGGGCCTAAACGAGCAGTACTTC
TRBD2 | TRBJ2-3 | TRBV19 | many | CASSLMNPLAGGWPGRSDTQYF | TGTGCCAGTAGTCTAATGAACCCTCTAGCGGGGGGTTGGCCCGGCCGGTCCGATACGCAGTATTTT
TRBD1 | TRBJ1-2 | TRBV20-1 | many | CSALKEGAGGYTF | TGCAGTGCCCTTAAGGAGGGGGCAGGGGGCTACACCTTC
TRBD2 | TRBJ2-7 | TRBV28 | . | CASSPLSGTSEPYEQYF | TGTGCCAGCAGTCCGCTTTCCGGGACTAGTGAACCCTACGAGCAGTACTTC
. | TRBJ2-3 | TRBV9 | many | CASSVELTDTQYF | TGTGCCAGCAGCGTAGAACTGACAGATACGCAGTATTTT
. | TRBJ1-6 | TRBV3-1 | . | CASSQPLAPLHF | TGTGCCAGCAGCCAGCCGCTGGCGCCCCTCCACTTT
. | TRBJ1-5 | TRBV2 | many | CASSGGNSNQPQHF | TGTGCCAGCAGTGGGGGTAATAGCAATCAGCCCCAGCATTTT
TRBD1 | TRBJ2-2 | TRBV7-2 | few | CASSPTWTGWVGELFF | TGTGCCAGCAGCCCAACATGGACAGGGTGGGTCGGGGAGCTGTTTTTT
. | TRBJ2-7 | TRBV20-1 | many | CSARDAKHGVGEQYF | TGCAGTGCTAGAGATGCGAAACACGGGGTTGGAGAGCAGTACTTC
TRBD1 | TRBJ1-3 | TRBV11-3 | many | CASSLDAGTGSGNTIYF | TGTGCCAGCAGCTTAGACGCCGGGACAGGGTCTGGAAACACCATATATTTT
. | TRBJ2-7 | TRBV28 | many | CASSTDSLGSYEQYF | TGTGCCAGCAGCACGGACAGTCTTGGCTCCTACGAGCAGTACTTC
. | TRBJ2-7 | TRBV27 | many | CASSIQGGEQYF | TGTGCCAGCAGTATTCAAGGGGGCGAGCAGTACTTC
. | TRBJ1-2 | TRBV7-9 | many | CASSLEGIGLNYGYTF | TGTGCCAGCAGTTTAGAAGGTATAGGGCTTAACTATGGCTACACCTTC
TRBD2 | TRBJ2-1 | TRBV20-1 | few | CSAKTRLAGDYNEQFF | TGCAGTGCTAAGACCAGATTAGCGGGCGACTACAATGAGCAGTTCTTC
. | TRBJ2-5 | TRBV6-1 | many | CASSYEGPFETQYF | TGTGCCAGCAGTTATGAAGGACCCTTTGAGACCCAGTACTTC
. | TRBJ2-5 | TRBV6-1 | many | CASTLPGQETQYF | TGTGCCAGCACCCTACCGGGACAAGAGACCCAGTACTTC
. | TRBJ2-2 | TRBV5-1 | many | CASSWGVLFPGELFF | TGCGCCAGCAGCTGGGGGGTCCTTTTTCCCGGGGAGCTGTTTTTT
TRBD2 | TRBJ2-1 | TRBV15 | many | CATSRPAGGPRIEQFF | TGTGCCACCAGCAGACCAGCGGGAGGGCCTCGGATTGAGCAGTTCTTC
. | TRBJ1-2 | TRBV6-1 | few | CASSETVNYGYTF | TGTGCCAGCAGTGAGACAGTAAACTATGGCTACACCTTC
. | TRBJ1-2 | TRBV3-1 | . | CASSQGWLGSGYTF | TGTGCCAGCAGCCAAGGCTGGCTGGGTTCTGGCTACACCTTC
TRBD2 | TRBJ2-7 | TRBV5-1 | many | CASSVLAGGPGEQYF | TGCGCCAGCAGCGTACTAGCGGGGGGCCCTGGAGAGCAGTACTTC
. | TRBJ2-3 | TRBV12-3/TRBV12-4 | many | CASSFRDGALSTDTQYF | TGTGCCAGCAGTTTCAGGGATGGAGCGCTTAGCACAGATACGCAGTATTTT
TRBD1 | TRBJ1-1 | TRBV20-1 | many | CSARDSTGGPGAFF | TGCAGTGCTAGAGATTCGACAGGGGGACCCGGAGCTTTCTTT
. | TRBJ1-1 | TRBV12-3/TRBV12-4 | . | CASSPWATEAFF | TGTGCCAGCAGTCCCTGGGCCACTGAAGCTTTCTTT
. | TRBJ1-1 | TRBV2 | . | CASSEESLGEAFF | TGTGCCAGCAGTGAAGAAAGTTTAGGAGAAGCTTTCTTT
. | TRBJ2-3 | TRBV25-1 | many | CASSDAGLAADTQYF | TGTGCCAGCAGTGATGCGGGACTCGCCGCAGATACGCAGTATTTT
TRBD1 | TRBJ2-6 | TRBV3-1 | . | CASSRPNRAGGRPSGANVLTF | TGTGCCAGCAGCCGCCCGAACCGCGCAGGGGGCCGACCCTCTGGGGCCAACGTCCTGACTTTC
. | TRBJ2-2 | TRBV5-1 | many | CASTVGSNTGELFF | TGCGCCAGCACGGTGGGTTCGAACACCGGGGAGCTGTTTTTT